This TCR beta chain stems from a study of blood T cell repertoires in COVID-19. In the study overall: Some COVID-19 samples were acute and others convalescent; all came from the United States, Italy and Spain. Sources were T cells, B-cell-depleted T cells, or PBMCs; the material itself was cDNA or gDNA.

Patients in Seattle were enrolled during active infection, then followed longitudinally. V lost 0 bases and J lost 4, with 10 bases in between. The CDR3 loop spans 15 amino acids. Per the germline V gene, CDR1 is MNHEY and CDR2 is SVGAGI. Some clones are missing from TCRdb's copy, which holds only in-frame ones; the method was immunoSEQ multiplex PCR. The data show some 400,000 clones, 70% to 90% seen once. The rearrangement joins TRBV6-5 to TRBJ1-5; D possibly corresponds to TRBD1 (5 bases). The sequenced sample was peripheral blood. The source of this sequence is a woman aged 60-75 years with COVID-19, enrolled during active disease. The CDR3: CASSYSLTANQPQHF. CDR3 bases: TGTGCCAGCAGTTACTCCCTGACAGCAAATCAGCCCCAGCATTTT.